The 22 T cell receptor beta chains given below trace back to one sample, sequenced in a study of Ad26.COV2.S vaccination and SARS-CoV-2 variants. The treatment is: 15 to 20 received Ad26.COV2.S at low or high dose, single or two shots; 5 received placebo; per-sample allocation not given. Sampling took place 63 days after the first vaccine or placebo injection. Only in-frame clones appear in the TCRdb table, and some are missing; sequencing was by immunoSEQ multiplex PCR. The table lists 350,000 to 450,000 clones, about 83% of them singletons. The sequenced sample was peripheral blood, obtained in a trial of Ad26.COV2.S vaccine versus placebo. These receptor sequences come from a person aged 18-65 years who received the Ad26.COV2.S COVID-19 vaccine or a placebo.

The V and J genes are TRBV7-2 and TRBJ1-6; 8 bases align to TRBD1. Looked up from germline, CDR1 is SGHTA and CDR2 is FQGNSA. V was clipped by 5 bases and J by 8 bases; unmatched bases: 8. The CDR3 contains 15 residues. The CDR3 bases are TGTGCCAGCAGCCCTCAGGGGGCCCGGGATTCACCCCTCCACTTT. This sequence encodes CASSPQGARDSPLHF.

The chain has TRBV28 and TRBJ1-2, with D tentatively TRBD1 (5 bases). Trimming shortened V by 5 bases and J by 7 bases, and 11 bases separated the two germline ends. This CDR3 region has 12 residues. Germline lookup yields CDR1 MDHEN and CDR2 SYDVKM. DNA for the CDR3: TGTGCCAGCAGTCCAGGGTGGTCTGGCTACACCTTC. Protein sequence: CASSPGWSGYTF.

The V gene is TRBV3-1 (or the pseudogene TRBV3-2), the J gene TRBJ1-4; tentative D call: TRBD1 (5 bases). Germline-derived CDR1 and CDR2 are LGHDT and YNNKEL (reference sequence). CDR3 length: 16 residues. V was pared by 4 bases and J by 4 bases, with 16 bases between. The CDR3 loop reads CASSPLGAGDNEKLFF. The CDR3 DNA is TGTGCCAGCAGCCCCCTAGGGGCAGGCGATAATGAAAAACTGTTTTTT.

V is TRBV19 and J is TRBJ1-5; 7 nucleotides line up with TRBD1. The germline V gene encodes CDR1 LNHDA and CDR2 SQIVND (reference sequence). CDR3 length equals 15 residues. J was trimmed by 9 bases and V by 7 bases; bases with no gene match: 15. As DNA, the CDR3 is TGTGCCAGTATCCCAGGGGGGCGGAGAGCGCGGCCCCAGCATTTT. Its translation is CASIPGGRRARPQHF.

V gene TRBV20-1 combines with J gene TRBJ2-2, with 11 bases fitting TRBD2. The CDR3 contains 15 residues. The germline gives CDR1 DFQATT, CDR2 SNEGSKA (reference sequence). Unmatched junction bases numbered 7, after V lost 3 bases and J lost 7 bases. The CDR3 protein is CSASRLAGGSGELFF. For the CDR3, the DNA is TGCAGTGCTAGTCGGCTAGCGGGAGGTAGCGGGGAGCTGTTTTTT.

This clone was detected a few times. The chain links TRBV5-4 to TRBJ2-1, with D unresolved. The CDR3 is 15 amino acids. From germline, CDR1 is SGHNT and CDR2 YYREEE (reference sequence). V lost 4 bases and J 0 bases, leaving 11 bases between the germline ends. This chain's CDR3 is CASSLGPSSYNEQFF. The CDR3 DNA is TGTGCCAGCAGCCTTGGACCTTCCTCCTACAATGAGCAGTTCTTC.

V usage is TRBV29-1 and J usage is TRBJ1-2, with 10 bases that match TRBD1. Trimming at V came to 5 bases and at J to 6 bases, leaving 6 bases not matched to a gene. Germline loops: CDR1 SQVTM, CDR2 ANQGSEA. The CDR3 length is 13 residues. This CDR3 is CSVWDRGADGYTF. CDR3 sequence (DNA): TGCAGCGTTTGGGACAGGGGTGCGGATGGCTACACCTTC.

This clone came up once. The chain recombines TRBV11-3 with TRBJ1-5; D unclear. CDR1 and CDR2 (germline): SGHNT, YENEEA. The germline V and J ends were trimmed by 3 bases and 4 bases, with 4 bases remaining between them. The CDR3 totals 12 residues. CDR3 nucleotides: TGTGCCAGCAGCTTCAGTAATCAGCCCCAGCATTTT. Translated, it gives CASSFSNQPQHF.

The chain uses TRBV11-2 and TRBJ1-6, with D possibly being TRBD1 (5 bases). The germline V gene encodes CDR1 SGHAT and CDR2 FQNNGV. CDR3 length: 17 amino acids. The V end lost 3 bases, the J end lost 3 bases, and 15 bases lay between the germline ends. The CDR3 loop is CASSLVGDRHYNSPLHF. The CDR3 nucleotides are TGTGCCAGCAGCTTGGTGGGAGACAGACACTATAATTCACCCCTCCACTTT.

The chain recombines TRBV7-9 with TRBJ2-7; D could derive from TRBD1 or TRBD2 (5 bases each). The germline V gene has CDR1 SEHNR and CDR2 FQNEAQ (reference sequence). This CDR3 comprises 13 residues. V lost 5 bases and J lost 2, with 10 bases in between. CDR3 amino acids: CASSGTGPYEQYF. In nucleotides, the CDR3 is TGTGCCAGCAGCGGGACGGGGCCCTACGAGCAGTACTTC.

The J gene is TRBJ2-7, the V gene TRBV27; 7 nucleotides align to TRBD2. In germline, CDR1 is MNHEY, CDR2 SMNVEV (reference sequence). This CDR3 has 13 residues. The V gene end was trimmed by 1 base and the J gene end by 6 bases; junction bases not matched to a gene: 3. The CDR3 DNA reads TGTGCCAGCAGTTTATTAGGGAGGGCCGAGCAGTACTTC. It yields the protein CASSLLGRAEQYF.

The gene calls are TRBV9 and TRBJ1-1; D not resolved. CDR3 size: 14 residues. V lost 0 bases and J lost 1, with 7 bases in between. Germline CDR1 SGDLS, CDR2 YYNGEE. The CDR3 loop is CASSVETGNTEAFF. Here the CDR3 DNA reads TGTGCCAGCAGCGTAGAGACGGGGAACACTGAAGCTTTCTTT.

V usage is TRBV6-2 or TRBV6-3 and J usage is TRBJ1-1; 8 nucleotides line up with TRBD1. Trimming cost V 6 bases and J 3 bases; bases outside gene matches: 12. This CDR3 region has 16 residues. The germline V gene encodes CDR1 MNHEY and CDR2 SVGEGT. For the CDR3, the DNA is TGTGCCAGCAGCCGGTCAGACAGGGGCAGGGACACTGAAGCTTTCTTT. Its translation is CASSRSDRGRDTEAFF.

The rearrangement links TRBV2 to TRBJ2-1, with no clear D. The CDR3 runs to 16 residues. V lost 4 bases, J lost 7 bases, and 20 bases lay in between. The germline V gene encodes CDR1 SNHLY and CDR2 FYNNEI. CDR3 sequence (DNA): TGTGCCAGCAGTGGTCGCACAACCCTCTTGTGGAATGAGCAGTTCTTC. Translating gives CASSGRTTLLWNEQFF.

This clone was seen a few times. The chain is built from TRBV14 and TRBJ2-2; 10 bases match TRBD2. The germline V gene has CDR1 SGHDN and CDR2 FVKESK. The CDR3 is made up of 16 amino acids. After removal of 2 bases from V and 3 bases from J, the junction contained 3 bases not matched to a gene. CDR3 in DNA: TGTGCCAGCAGCCAACATAGCGGGGGGTACACCGGGGAGCTGTTTTTT. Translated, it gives CASSQHSGGYTGELFF.

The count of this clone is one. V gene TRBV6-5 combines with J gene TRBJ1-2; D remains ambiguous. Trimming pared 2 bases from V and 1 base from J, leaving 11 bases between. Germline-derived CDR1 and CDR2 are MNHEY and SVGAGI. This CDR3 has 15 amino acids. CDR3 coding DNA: TGTGCCAGCAGTTACGGAGTTGTGGGTAACTATGGCTACACCTTC. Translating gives CASSYGVVGNYGYTF.

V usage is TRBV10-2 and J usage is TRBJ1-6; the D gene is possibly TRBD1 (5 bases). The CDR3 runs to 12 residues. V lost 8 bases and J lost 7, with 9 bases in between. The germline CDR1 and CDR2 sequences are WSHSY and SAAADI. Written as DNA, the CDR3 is TGCGCCAGCCGACAGACAAATTCACCCCTCCACTTT. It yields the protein CASRQTNSPLHF.

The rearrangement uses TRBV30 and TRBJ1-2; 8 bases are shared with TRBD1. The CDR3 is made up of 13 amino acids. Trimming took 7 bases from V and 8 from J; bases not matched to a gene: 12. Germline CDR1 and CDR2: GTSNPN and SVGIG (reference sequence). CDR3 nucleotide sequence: TGTGCCTCTCCAGGGGGCGGAGTGTTCGGCTACACCTTC. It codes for CASPGGGVFGYTF.

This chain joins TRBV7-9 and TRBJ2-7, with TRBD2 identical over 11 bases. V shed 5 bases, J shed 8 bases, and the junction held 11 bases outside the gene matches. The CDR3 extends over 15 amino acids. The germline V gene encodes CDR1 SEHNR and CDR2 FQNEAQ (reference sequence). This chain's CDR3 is CASSVSGTSGDQQYF. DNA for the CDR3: TGTGCCAGCAGCGTATCCGGGACTAGCGGCGACCAGCAGTACTTC.

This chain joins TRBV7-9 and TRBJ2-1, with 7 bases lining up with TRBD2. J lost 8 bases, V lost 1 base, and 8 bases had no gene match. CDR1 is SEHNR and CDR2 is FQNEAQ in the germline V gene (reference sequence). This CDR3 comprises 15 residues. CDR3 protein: CASSLGGLEGDEQFF. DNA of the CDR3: TGTGCCAGCAGCTTAGGAGGACTAGAGGGCGATGAGCAGTTCTTC.

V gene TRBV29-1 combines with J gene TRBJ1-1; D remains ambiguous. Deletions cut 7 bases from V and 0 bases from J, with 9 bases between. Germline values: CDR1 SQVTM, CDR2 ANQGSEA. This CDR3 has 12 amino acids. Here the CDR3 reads CSASAMNTEAFF. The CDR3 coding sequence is TGCAGCGCATCGGCTATGAACACTGAAGCTTTCTTT. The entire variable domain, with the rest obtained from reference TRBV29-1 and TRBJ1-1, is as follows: SAVISQKPSRDICQRGTSLTIQCQVDSQVTMMFWYRQQPGQSLTLIATANQGSEATYESGFVIDKFPISRPNLTFSTLTVSNMSPEDSSIYLCSASAMNTEAFFGQGTRLTVV.

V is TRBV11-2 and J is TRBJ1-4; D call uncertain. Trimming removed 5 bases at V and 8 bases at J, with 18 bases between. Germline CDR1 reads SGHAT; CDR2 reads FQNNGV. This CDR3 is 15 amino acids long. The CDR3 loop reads CASSHGWEPGEKLFF. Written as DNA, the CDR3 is TGTGCCAGCAGCCACGGATGGGAGCCTGGGGAAAAACTGTTTTTT.